This TCR beta chain was captured by sequencing in a study of identical twins. The CDR3 has 13 residues. The germline V gene has CDR1 ENHRY and CDR2 SYGVKD. Trimming removed 3 bases from V and 0 bases from J, with 4 bases in between. Unique molecular identifiers were present on cDNA, and template switching added a universal primer site. TCRdb redid the calling of the 5' RACE reads with MiXCR, one entry per CDR3 protein. In the table there are about 210,000 distinct CDR3 sequences, around a tenth of which are singletons. Whole-study results and caveats: Among out-of-frame alpha sequences shared by twins, low generation probability occurred in excess.

The table lists this clonotype with a few counts. Its antigen remains unknown. The sample comprised memory (CD45RO+) T cells sorted from blood. This TCR derives from a woman between 18 and 29 years old in good health. The rearrangement links TRBV10-3 to TRBJ2-3; no clear D gene. CDR3 coding DNA: TGTGCCATCAGTGACCTGAGCACAGATACGCAGTATTTT. Residues: CAISDLSTDTQYF.